This TCR beta chain was recovered during a study of CD8 T cells in ankylosing spondylitis. Findings of the study overall: The study looked at matched synovial fluid samples from ankylosing spondylitis patients. Disease-linked clones were reported to be significantly enriched there. A motif in TCR beta, a set of eight highly homologous variants, appeared characteristic of ankylosing spondylitis blood. Earlier work had already found some motif variants in reactive arthritis synovial fluid and blood.

In this sample, this clonotype turned up many times. Its specificity is not known. A single record per CDR3 protein comes from TCRdb applying MiXCR to the 5' RACE reads. The data hold fewer than 500,000 distinct CDR3 sequences, with roughly 25% observed a single time. Per the germline V gene, CDR1 is SGHDT and CDR2 is YYEEEE. CDR3 length equals 14 residues. The V end lost 4 bases, the J end lost 0 bases, and 7 bases lay between the germline ends. Sequenced material: blood, either unsorted or a sorted T cell fraction (not recorded which). This receptor was obtained from a male donor with ankylosing spondylitis. The rearrangement links TRBV5-6 to TRBJ1-4, with TRBD1 as a possible D gene (5 bases). The CDR3 DNA reads as TGTGCCAGCAGCGTGACAGCAACTAATGAAAAACTGTTTTTT. Protein: CASSVTATNEKLFF.